This T cell receptor (beta chain) was sequenced in a study of cytomegalovirus exposure and HLA in healthy donors. Overall study: A preliminary data release comprised roughly 85 million unique TCRs obtained from HLA-typed donors.

Amplification used 60 Vbeta primers and 13 Jbeta primers. Sequenced by immunoSEQ multiplex PCR; TCRdb stores in-frame clones only, minus some. The sample includes about 150,000 clones, roughly 80% of them seen just once. The germline V and J ends were trimmed by 4 bases and 3 bases, with 16 bases remaining between them. Germline V lookup: CDR1 MNHNY, CDR2 SVGAGI (reference sequence). The CDR3 has 16 residues. The specimen was PBMCs. V is TRBV6-6 and J is TRBJ2-4, with a tentative D call TRBD1 (6 bases). This clonotype was obtained from a woman aged 45 to 65 in good health and CMV-seropositive. In DNA form, the CDR3 reads TGTGCCAGCAGTTTTCTCACAGGGACGGGCAAAAACATTCAGTACTTC. Amino acids: CASSFLTGTGKNIQYF.